These 28 T cell receptor beta chains were all obtained from the same sample, sequenced in a study of T-cell reconstitution after alpha-beta-depleted transplantation in children. Unique molecular identifiers were built into the TCRbeta library. TCRdb fed the PCR reads into MiXCR, producing one record per CDR3 protein. The repertoire holds about 1,000,000 distinct CDR3 sequences, with 25% to 35% as singletons. This specimen consisted of PBMCs, mostly from graft donor cells, obtained 360 days after TCRalphabeta/CD19-depleted stem cell transplant. These receptors originate from a boy younger than two who had a stem cell transplant for SCID, so the T cells may come from the graft donor.

The V call is TRBV28, the J call TRBJ2-1, with TRBD1 identical over 9 bases. CDR1 is MDHEN, CDR2 SYDVKM, per germline. CDR3 length: 16 residues. V was clipped by 4 bases and J by 1 base; unmatched bases: 5. CDR3 in DNA: TGTGCCAGCAGTTACTCGGGGACAGGGTCCTACAATGAGCAGTTCTTC. Amino acid sequence: CASSYSGTGSYNEQFF.

V gene TRBV4-1 combines with J gene TRBJ2-5; TRBD2 matches 12 bases. CDR1 is MGHRA and CDR2 is YSYEKL in the germline V gene. The CDR3 runs to 15 residues. The V gene end was trimmed by 4 bases and the J gene end by 3 bases; junction bases not matched to a gene: 3. CDR3 sequence reads: CASSLRLAGEETQYF. The CDR3 region has the DNA TGCGCCAGCAGCCTTAGACTAGCGGGGGAAGAGACCCAGTACTTC.

In its sample, this clonotype was seen a few times. J is TRBJ2-3 and V is TRBV2; the match to TRBD1 covers 8 bases. The V and J ends lost 6 bases and 4 bases, in that order; junction bases with no gene match: 6. The CDR3 is made up of 14 amino acids. CDR1 is SNHLY and CDR2 is FYNNEI in the germline V gene. Here the CDR3 reads CASRSDRVADTQYF. CDR3 nucleotide sequence: TGTGCCAGCAGGTCGGACAGGGTCGCAGATACGCAGTATTTT.

This clonotype showed up just a few times. The genes are TRBV5-1 and TRBJ2-5; 9 nucleotides agree with TRBD1. V dropped 8 bases and J dropped 1; count of bases not matched to a gene: 3. CDR1 is SGHRS and CDR2 is YFSETQ in the germline V gene. The CDR3 runs to 13 residues. CDR3 sequence: CASPDRGQETQYF. The DNA for the CDR3 is TGCGCCAGTCCGGACAGGGGCCAAGAGACCCAGTACTTC.

This clonotype was seen a few times. The chain recombines TRBV29-1 with TRBJ2-5; 7 bases align to TRBD2. J was trimmed by 1 base and V by 6 bases; bases with no gene match: 14. The CDR3 has 16 residues. Per the germline V gene, CDR1 is SQVTM and CDR2 is ANQGSEA. The CDR3 loop is CSVLRSPGRGQETQYF. CDR3 in DNA: TGCAGCGTCCTTAGAAGTCCGGGGAGGGGCCAAGAGACCCAGTACTTC.

This clonotype was seen only a few times. The chain combines TRBV20-1 with TRBJ2-3; the D is unclear. Trimming took off 0 bases at V and 6 bases at J, with 22 bases between the two ends. This CDR3 has 17 residues. The germline CDR1 and CDR2 sequences are DFQATT and SNEGSKA (reference sequence). CDR3 in DNA: TGCAGTGCTAGAGATTGGACCGTTATCAGTTCGAGGGATACGCAGTATTTT. Translation: CSARDWTVISSRDTQYF.

The chain joins TRBV12-3 or TRBV12-4 to TRBJ1-2, with a possible D match to TRBD1 (5 bases). V lost 5 bases to trimming and J lost 8 bases, with 15 bases between them. There are 13 residues in the CDR3. The CDR3 sequence is CASSPGDLSGYTF. Here the CDR3 DNA reads TGTGCCAGCAGTCCGGGGGATCTTTCCGGCTACACCTTC.

This clonotype was seen more than once but under ten times. The V and J genes are TRBV29-1 and TRBJ2-1; tentative D call: TRBD1 (7 bases). This CDR3 has 17 amino acids. The V gene lost 0 bases and the J gene lost 3 bases, with 18 bases spanning the gap. Germline V gives CDR1 SQVTM, CDR2 ANQGSEA. The CDR3 is CSVEEGGWTGFYNEQFF. CDR3 DNA: TGCAGCGTTGAAGAGGGGGGTTGGACAGGATTCTACAATGAGCAGTTCTTC.

This chain connects TRBV2 to TRBJ1-5; the D gene is possibly TRBD1 (6 bases). Trimming stripped 4 bases from V and 7 bases from J, with 14 bases between. From germline, CDR1 is SNHLY and CDR2 FYNNEI. The CDR3 totals 14 residues. CDR3 region: CASSGNRVPQPQHF. CDR3 bases: TGTGCCAGCAGTGGGAACAGGGTTCCCCAGCCCCAGCATTTT.

The chain links TRBV7-9 to TRBJ2-7; TRBD2 matches at 9 bases. The germline V gene has CDR1 SEHNR and CDR2 FQNEAQ (reference sequence). The CDR3 length is 15 residues. V lost 5 bases, J lost 7 bases, and 12 bases stayed unmatched. The chain's CDR3 is CASSPNGAGGQEQYF. The CDR3 DNA reads TGTGCCAGCAGCCCTAATGGGGCGGGGGGGCAGGAGCAGTACTTC.

This sequence joins TRBV5-5 and TRBJ2-1; D is possibly TRBD2 (5 bases). This CDR3 is 15 amino acids long. V lost 5 bases, J lost 10 bases, and 22 bases lay in between. The germline gives CDR1 SGHKS, CDR2 YYEKEE (reference sequence). The CDR3: CASSEDSNPPYEQFF. The CDR3 DNA sequence: TGTGCCAGCAGTGAGGACTCAAATCCCCCCTACGAGCAGTTCTTC. Variable domain in full (rest from reference TRBV5-5 and TRBJ2-1): DAGVTQSPTHLIKTRGQQVTLRCSPISGHKSVSWYQQVLGQGPQFIFQYYEKEERGRGNFPDRFSARQFPNYSSELNVNALLLGDSALYLCASSEDSNPPYEQFFGPGTRLTVL.

The chain recombines TRBV2 with TRBJ2-1, with TRBD2 identical over 7 bases. There are 16 residues in the CDR3. The germline V gene has CDR1 SNHLY and CDR2 FYNNEI. With V trimmed by 6 bases and J by 1 base, 9 bases remained unmatched. In nucleotides, the CDR3 is TGTGCCAGCAGAAGTTGGGGGGGACGATCCTACAATGAGCAGTTCTTC. This encodes CASRSWGGRSYNEQFF.

This clonotype was counted a few times. The chain joins TRBV5-5 to TRBJ2-7, with D maybe TRBD2 (7 bases). Germline V lookup: CDR1 SGHKS, CDR2 YYEKEE (reference sequence). The CDR3 length is 15 residues. With 4 bases removed from V and 7 bases from J, the gap between germline ends came to 21 bases. CDR3 sequence (DNA): TGTGCCAGCAGCCGGTTCGGGGGGCTCAAGTGGGAGCAGTACTTC. Protein: CASSRFGGLKWEQYF.

This clonotype appeared a few times. Compared with germline, one end of the junction differs, possibly owing to a read error. J is TRBJ2-2 and V is TRBV24-1, with 9 bases fitting TRBD1. There are 14 residues in the CDR3. Germline CDR1 is KGHDR and CDR2 is SFDVKD. CDR3 in amino acids: CATTGTGNPGELFF. DNA of the CDR3: TGTGCCACCACCGGGACAGGGAACCCCGGGGAGCTGTTTTTT.

This clonotype came up a few times. The J gene is TRBJ2-2, the V gene TRBV20-1; TRBD2 matches at 9 bases. The CDR3 covers 18 residues. Unmatched junction bases numbered 13, after V lost 1 base and J lost 4 bases. Germline CDR1 and CDR2: DFQATT and SNEGSKA (reference sequence). CDR3 DNA sequence: TGCAGTGCTAGAGGTTGGAGACTAGCGGACCCGGGCACCGGGGAGCTGTTTTTT. It specifies CSARGWRLADPGTGELFF.

This clonotype has more than one count but fewer than ten. The chain couples TRBV9 to TRBJ2-3, with D unclear. CDR1 and CDR2 (germline): SGDLS, YYNGEE. The CDR3 sequence is 15 residues long. The V end lost 3 bases, the J end lost 0 bases, and 11 bases lay between the germline ends. In DNA form, the CDR3 reads TGTGCCAGCAGCGCCCCGGGCGTTAGCACAGATACGCAGTATTTT. Translation: CASSAPGVSTDTQYF.

J is TRBJ1-1 and V is TRBV12-3 or TRBV12-4; weak D call: TRBD1 (6 bases). V dropped 8 bases and J dropped 4 bases, with 14 bases sitting between them. The CDR3 length is 13 residues. The CDR3 nucleotides read TGTGCCAGCGGTAGACAGGCCTTCACTGAAGCTTTCTTT. Amino acids: CASGRQAFTEAFF.

This clonotype was picked up many times. The chain recombines TRBV20-1 with TRBJ2-7; D remains ambiguous. From germline, CDR1 is DFQATT and CDR2 SNEGSKA (reference sequence). The length of the CDR3 is 14 residues. The V and J ends lost 2 bases and 0 bases respectively, with 11 bases between them. The CDR3 nucleotides are TGCAGTGCTAGAAAGGCACCCTACTCCTACGAGCAGTACTTC. It is translated as CSARKAPYSYEQYF.

This clonotype was recorded a few times. The gene calls are TRBV7-9 and TRBJ1-2, with unresolved D. This CDR3 is 12 amino acids long. Trimming took 3 bases from V and 4 from J, leaving 6 bases between them. CDR1 and CDR2 (germline): SEHNR, FQNEAQ (reference sequence). CDR3 sequence: CASSLGVYGYTF. The CDR3 nucleotides are TGTGCCAGCAGCTTGGGCGTCTATGGCTACACCTTC.

This clonotype was recorded a few times. V usage is TRBV9 and J usage is TRBJ2-2; D is undetermined. CDR3 length: 13 amino acids. Germline lookup yields CDR1 SGDLS and CDR2 YYNGEE. Trimming left V 3 bases short and J 4 bases short, with 7 bases between. In nucleotides, the CDR3 is TGTGCCAGCAGCGCCGTCCTCACCGGGGAGCTGTTTTTT. As protein: CASSAVLTGELFF.

J is TRBJ1-1 and V is TRBV20-1; tentative D call: TRBD1 (6 bases). This CDR3 region has 15 residues. Trimming shortened V by 1 base and J by 6 bases, and 18 bases separated the two germline ends. Germline loops: CDR1 DFQATT, CDR2 SNEGSKA (reference sequence). CDR3 region: CSARGWGQLNPEAFF. The CDR3 bases are TGCAGTGCTAGAGGATGGGGACAACTAAACCCTGAAGCTTTCTTT.

This clonotype was counted only a few times. This chain joins TRBV15 and TRBJ1-1; D is unclear. V was pared by 0 bases and J by 4 bases, with 9 bases between. There are 14 residues in the CDR3. Germline-derived CDR1 and CDR2 are LNHNV and YYDKDF (reference sequence). The CDR3 bases are TGTGCCACCAGCAGAGATCGGGTTCCCACTGAAGCTTTCTTT. It translates to CATSRDRVPTEAFF.

This clonotype was detected a few times. J is TRBJ2-7 and V is TRBV27; 7 bases fit TRBD1. There are 12 residues in the CDR3. The ends lost 7 bases at V and 6 bases at J; junction bases unmatched: 6. Germline assignment: CDR1 MNHEY and CDR2 SMNVEV (reference sequence). As DNA, the CDR3 is TGTGCCAGCATGACTACAGGGGCCGAGCAGTACTTC. This encodes CASMTTGAEQYF.

V and J are TRBV5-1 and TRBJ2-3; maybe TRBD2 (6 bases). Per germline, CDR1 SGHRS and CDR2 YFSETQ. The length of the CDR3 is 16 residues. V dropped 1 base and J dropped 6 bases, with 18 bases sitting between them. The CDR3 sequence: CASSLSAALATDTQYF. Here the CDR3 DNA reads TGCGCCAGCAGCTTGTCTGCCGCGCTAGCGACCGATACGCAGTATTTT.

This clonotype was recorded a few times. The rearrangement links TRBV27 to TRBJ2-1; D could derive from TRBD1 or TRBD2 (5 bases each). Germline V lookup: CDR1 MNHEY, CDR2 SMNVEV (reference sequence). The CDR3 loop spans 14 amino acids. Trimming shortened V by 3 bases and J by 8 bases, and 14 bases separated the two germline ends. CDR3 nucleotide sequence: TGTGCCAGCAGTTTCACTCGGGACGGGGATGAGCAGTTCTTC. It yields the protein CASSFTRDGDEQFF.

This clonotype was observed a few times. The chain couples TRBV24-1 to TRBJ2-6, with D unclear. V was clipped by 2 bases and J by 0 bases, with 7 bases between them. The CDR3 totals 16 residues. Germline V gene lookup returns CDR1 KGHDR and CDR2 SFDVKD. The CDR3 DNA sequence: TGTGCCACCAGTGATTCGAACCTCTCTGGGGCCAACGTCCTGACTTTC. Translation gives CATSDSNLSGANVLTF.

As for this clonotype: One junction end does not reproduce the germline sequence, and a read error may be involved. V usage is TRBV28 and J usage is TRBJ2-6; maybe TRBD1 (5 bases). The germline CDR1 and CDR2 sequences are MDHEN and SYDVKM. The CDR3 runs to 16 residues. The CDR3 region has the DNA TGTGCCAGCTGTTTCCCCCAGGGCGCTGGGGCCAACGTCCTGACTTTC. This sequence encodes CASCFPQGAGANVLTF.

There are many counts of this clonotype. The rearrangement uses TRBV5-1 and TRBJ2-1; 9 bases agree with TRBD2. V trimming: 2 bases; J trimming: 0 bases; junction bases outside the gene matches: 6. The CDR3 covers 17 residues. Per the germline V gene, CDR1 is SGHRS and CDR2 is YFSETQ. CDR3 in DNA: TGCGCCAGCAGCTTCGGACTAGCGAAGAGCTCCTACAATGAGCAGTTCTTC. This translates into CASSFGLAKSSYNEQFF.